This TCR beta chain was recovered during a study of shared clonotypes between healthy human individuals. Comments on this clone: What it binds is unknown.

The study's findings and limits: Only blood was sampled; tissue repertoires likely differ. Among non-shared clonotypes, generation probabilities were lower than among those shared by all four donors.

Using about 220 ng DNA, roughly 33,000 T cell genomes, the sorted-subset replicate PCRs were run. Clones were read by immunoSEQ multiplex PCR, and TCRdb kept only the in-frame ones, dropping some. Of roughly 890,000 clones in the sample, 85% to 95% were seen once. Naive CD8 populations comprised CD45RO-negative cells positively selected for CCR7, excluding terminally differentiated effector memory CD45RA+ cells. CDR1 SGHDT and CDR2 YYEEEE come from the germline V gene. V shed 4 bases and J shed 3 bases, with 5 bases lying between them. The CDR3 covers 11 residues. The rearrangement links TRBV5-6 to TRBJ2-7; D gene unclear. The sequencing input was naive CD8+ T cells sorted from blood. This receptor was taken from a man aged 30 to 39 in good health. DNA for the CDR3: TGTGCCAGCAGCACCGTCTACGAGCAGTACTTC. This translates into CASSTVYEQYF.